This T cell receptor beta chain was recovered during a study of shared clonotypes between healthy human individuals. Study background: With ages of 18 to 49, the donors were a couple of women and a few men.

Study-level points and caveats: Sampling used blood alone; tissue repertoires probably differ. The donor pool, a small one, limited the genetic and exposure-history diversity represented.

The investigators split CD4+ cells into a CD45RA+ naive subset and a CD45RA-negative memory subset. TCRdb keeps only in-frame clones here, not all; method: immunoSEQ multiplex PCR. This sample has approximately 2.3 million clones, with 85% to 95% found just once. This clone was counted a single time. Its target is unknown. Germline lookup yields CDR1 MNHNS and CDR2 SASEGT. Trimming removed 5 bases from V and 2 bases from J, with 13 bases in between. CDR3 length: 16 amino acids. The clonotype comes from a young man in good health. Some clones in this sample may be carry-over from other donors' samples. What was sequenced was naive CD4+ T cells from PBMCs. Subset meaning: CD45RA+ positively selected. The genes are TRBV6-1 and TRBJ2-6; the D gene is possibly TRBD2 (6 bases). CDR3 coding DNA: TGTGCCAGCAGTAAAGGGACGGGGGCTGGGGCCAACGTCCTGACTTTC. It translates to CASSKGTGAGANVLTF.